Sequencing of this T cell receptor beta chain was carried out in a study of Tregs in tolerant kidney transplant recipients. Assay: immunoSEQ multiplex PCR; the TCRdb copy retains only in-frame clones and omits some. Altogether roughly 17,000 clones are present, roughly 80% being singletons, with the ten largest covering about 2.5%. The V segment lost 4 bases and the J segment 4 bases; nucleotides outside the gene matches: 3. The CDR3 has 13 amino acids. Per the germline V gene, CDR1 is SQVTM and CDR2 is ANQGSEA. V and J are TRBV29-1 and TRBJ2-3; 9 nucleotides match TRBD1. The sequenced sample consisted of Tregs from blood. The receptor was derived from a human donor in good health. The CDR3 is CSVATGGADTQYF. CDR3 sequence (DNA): TGCAGCGTTGCAACAGGGGGCGCAGATACGCAGTATTTT.